This T cell receptor beta chain was sequenced for a study of blood T cell repertoires in COVID-19. TCRdb's table, derived via immunoSEQ multiplex PCR, lists solely in-frame clones and lacks some. This sample has 160,000 or so clones, with over 75% found just once. This CDR3 spans 15 amino acids. Germline-derived CDR1 and CDR2 are SGHVS and FNYEAQ. V was shortened by 2 bases and J by 5 bases, with 15 bases between the two germline ends. Clinical histories supplied by participants themselves formed the basis of cohort assignment. The TCR comes from a woman between 45 and 60 years old who had recovered from COVID-19. The V and J genes are TRBV7-6 and TRBJ2-5; perhaps TRBD1 as D (6 bases). The sequencing sample was made of PBMCs or T cells enriched from blood (not recorded which). The CDR3 DNA follows: TGTGCCAGCAGCTTATGGGCAGGGGTGCGGGAGACCCAGTACTTC. It encodes CASSLWAGVRETQYF.